Listed below are T cell receptor beta chains from one sample, sequenced in a study of blood T cell repertoires in COVID-19. Sequenced by immunoSEQ multiplex PCR; TCRdb stores in-frame clones only, minus some. The repertoire holds about 200,000 clones, with about 85% as singletons. The material sequenced was PBMCs or T cells enriched from blood (not recorded which). The source is a woman aged 25 to 45 who had recovered from COVID-19. Each CDR3 is given with its conserved first and last residue. The order of the fields is D gene, V gene, J gene, clone size, CDR3 DNA, CDR3 protein. A D gene is named only where the DNA matches it firmly. Expanded clones get a size class; other rows say once, few or many, or leave the size out.

TRBD1	TRBV13	TRBJ1-3	once	TGTGCCAGCAGCCATCCCGGGACAGATTCTGGAAACACCATATATTTT	CASSHPGTDSGNTIYF
-	TRBV9	TRBJ1-5	-	TGTGCCAGCAGCGTAGAAGGAGGTTTACATCAGCCCCAGCATTTT	CASSVEGGLHQPQHF
-	TRBV29-1	TRBJ1-6	once	TGCAGCGTTGAAGAAGGGAGGGGTTCCTATAATTCACCCCTCCACTTT	CSVEEGRGSYNSPLHF
-	TRBV6-5	TRBJ2-7	-	TGTGCCAGCATCGTAGGTCGGGGAATGACGGACGAGCAGTACTTC	CASIVGRGMTDEQYF
-	TRBV29-1	TRBJ1-2	once	TGCAGCGTATACAGTGGGCCTGGCTATGGCTACACCTTC	CSVYSGPGYGYTF
TRBD1	TRBV7-9	TRBJ1-2	-	TGTGCCAGCAGCGGTCGGGACAGGATCTATGGCTACACCTTC	CASSGRDRIYGYTF
TRBD2	TRBV7-9	TRBJ2-3	-	TGTGCCAGCAGCTCGACTAGCGGGGGGCCGGATACGCAGTATTTT	CASSSTSGGPDTQYF
-	TRBV7-9	TRBJ1-5	-	TGTGCCAGCAGCTTAGAGGGGGTTAGCAATCAGCCCCAGCATTTT	CASSLEGVSNQPQHF
-	TRBV7-2	TRBJ2-5	-	TGTGCCAGCAGCTGGGTACAGGCCTCTCAAGAGACCCAGTACTTC	CASSWVQASQETQYF
TRBD2	TRBV2	TRBJ2-2	-	TGTGCCAGCAGACTAGCGGACAACACCGGGGAGCTGTTTTTT	CASRLADNTGELFF
-	TRBV11-3	TRBJ1-2	-	TGTGCCAGCAGCTTAGAGGCGGCGGCTAACTATGGTGGCTACACCTTC	CASSLEAAANYGGYTF
TRBD1	TRBV5-5	TRBJ1-2	once	TGTGCCAGCACCAGCCAGGGGGCGCGTTCTAACTATGGCTACACCTTC	CASTSQGARSNYGYTF
-	TRBV7-6	TRBJ1-4	-	TGTGCCAGCAGCCCAATGGAGGTCCGAGAAAAACTGTTTTTT	CASSPMEVREKLFF
-	TRBV7-2	TRBJ2-2	-	TGTGCCAGCAGCTTAGCGGGGCCCGCCACCGGGGAGCTGTTTTTT	CASSLAGPATGELFF
-	TRBV5-8	TRBJ2-3	-	TGTGCCAGCAGCTTGGATGGTCCCTCGAGTGATACGCAGTATTTT	CASSLDGPSSDTQYF
TRBD2	TRBV9	TRBJ2-7	-	TGTGCCAGCAGCCGCCGGGGGGAGACCTCCTACGAGCAGTACTTC	CASSRRGETSYEQYF
-	TRBV19	TRBJ1-1	-	TGTGCCAGTTCAGCGTCCGCGTACCGGCCCGAAGCTTTCTTT	CASSASAYRPEAFF
-	TRBV11-2	TRBJ1-2	-	TGTGCCAGCAGCCGGACAGAAAACTATGGCTACACCTTC	CASSRTENYGYTF
TRBD1	TRBV12-3/TRBV12-4	TRBJ2-5	-	TGTGCCAGCAGTACAGGGGAAGAGACCCAGTACTTC	CASSTGEETQYF
TRBD1	TRBV19	TRBJ1-1	-	TGTGCCAGTAATAATCCGGGACAGGGGGCGACGAACACTGAAGCTTTCTTT	CASNNPGQGATNTEAFF
-	TRBV3-1/TRBV3-2	TRBJ2-7	-	TGTGCCAGCAGCCAAGCACGGGATGGGAACGAGCAGTACTTC	CASSQARDGNEQYF
-	TRBV9	TRBJ2-3	-	TGTGCCAGCAGCGTTGCGGCAGATACGCAGTATTTT	CASSVAADTQYF
TRBD2	TRBV7-3	TRBJ2-1	-	TGTGCCAGCAGCTTAGTCGCGGGACTAGCCTACAATGAGCAGTTCTTC	CASSLVAGLAYNEQFF
TRBD2	TRBV19	TRBJ2-3	-	TGTGCCAGTAGTATAGGAGCGGGGAGCACAGATACGCAGTATTTT	CASSIGAGSTDTQYF
-	TRBV5-4	TRBJ2-2	-	TGTGCCAGCAGCTTGTCAGGAACCGGGGAGCTGTTTTTT	CASSLSGTGELFF
-	TRBV15	TRBJ1-1	once	TGTGCCACCAGCAGTCGGAAGGGGTCCACTGAAGCTTTCTTT	CATSSRKGSTEAFF
TRBD1	TRBV27	TRBJ1-2	-	TGTGCCAGCAGTCTCCGGACAGGCGGCGGTGGCTACACCTTC	CASSLRTGGGGYTF
-	TRBV6-2/TRBV6-3	TRBJ2-7	few	TGTGCCAGCAGTTACTCACGGGTTAAGTACGAGCAGTACTTC	CASSYSRVKYEQYF
-	TRBV10-3	TRBJ1-1	-	TGTGCCATCAGTGTTAGCGGGGACGGTGAAGCTTTCTTT	CAISVSGDGEAFF
-	TRBV9	TRBJ1-1	-	TGTGCCAGCAGCCCCACAAGGGGGTCGAACACTGAAGCTTTCTTT	CASSPTRGSNTEAFF
-	TRBV4-2	TRBJ1-1	-	TGTGCCAGCAGCCAAGATGGAGGGATACAGGCTTTCTTT	CASSQDGGIQAFF